Given below is one T cell receptor beta chain in context. What it binds is unknown. The sample belongs to a study of a mutant IDH1 vaccine in newly diagnosed glioma. Overall study context: In weeks 1, 3, 5, 7, 11, 15, 19 and 23, patients were immunized, eight times in all. With temozolomide cycles, or 4-6 weeks after radiotherapy alone, vaccination was started. Mean patient age was about 44 years; approximately 62% were male and approximately 40% female.

Time point given: week 11, during vaccination. A single vaccine dose contained 300 ug of mutant IDH1 20-mer peptide, and topical imiquimod was used with it. Germline CDR1 and CDR2: MNHEY and SMNVEV (reference sequence). The CDR3 is 15 amino acids. Trimming cost V 7 bases and J 4 bases; bases outside gene matches: 8. The protocol was immunoSEQ multiplex PCR, while the TCRdb copy is restricted to in-frame clones and leaves out a portion. The sample shows approximately 64,000 clones, approximately 84% of them seen only once. Here the sequenced sample was PBMCs, taken from a glioma patient whose treatment included an IDH1 peptide vaccine. This receptor was taken from a woman aged 45 to 65 with glioma. V is TRBV27 and J is TRBJ1-4; 8 bases fit TRBD1. This chain's CDR3 is CASTYRTGSNEKLFF. In nucleotides, the CDR3 is TGTGCCAGCACCTACAGGACAGGGAGTAATGAAAAACTGTTTTTT.